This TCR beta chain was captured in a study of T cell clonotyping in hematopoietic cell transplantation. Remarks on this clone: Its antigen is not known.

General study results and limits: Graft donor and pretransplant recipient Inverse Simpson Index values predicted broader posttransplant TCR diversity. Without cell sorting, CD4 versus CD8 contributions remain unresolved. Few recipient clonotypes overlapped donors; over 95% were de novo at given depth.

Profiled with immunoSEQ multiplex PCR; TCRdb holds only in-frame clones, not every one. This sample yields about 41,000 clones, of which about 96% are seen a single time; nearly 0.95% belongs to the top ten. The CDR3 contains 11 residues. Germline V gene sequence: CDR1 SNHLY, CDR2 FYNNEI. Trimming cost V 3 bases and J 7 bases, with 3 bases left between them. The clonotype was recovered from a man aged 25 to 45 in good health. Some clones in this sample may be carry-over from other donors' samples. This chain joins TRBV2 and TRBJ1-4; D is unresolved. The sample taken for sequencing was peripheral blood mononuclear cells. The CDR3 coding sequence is TGTGCCAGCAGTGAGGCTGAAAAACTGTTTTTT. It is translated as CASSEAEKLFF.